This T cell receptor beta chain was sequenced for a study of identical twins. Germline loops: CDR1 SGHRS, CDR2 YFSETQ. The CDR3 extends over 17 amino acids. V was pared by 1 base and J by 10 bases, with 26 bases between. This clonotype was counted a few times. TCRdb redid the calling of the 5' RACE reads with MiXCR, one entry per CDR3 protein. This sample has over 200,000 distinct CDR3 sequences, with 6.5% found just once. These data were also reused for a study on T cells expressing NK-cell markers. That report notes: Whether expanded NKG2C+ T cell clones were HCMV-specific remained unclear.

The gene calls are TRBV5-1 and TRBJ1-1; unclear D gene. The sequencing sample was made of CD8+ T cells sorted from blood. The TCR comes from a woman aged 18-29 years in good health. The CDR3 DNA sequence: TGCGCCAGCAGCTTGACGGTTTCACCAGCGAACCCGGCGGGAGCTTTCTTT. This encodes CASSLTVSPANPAGAFF.